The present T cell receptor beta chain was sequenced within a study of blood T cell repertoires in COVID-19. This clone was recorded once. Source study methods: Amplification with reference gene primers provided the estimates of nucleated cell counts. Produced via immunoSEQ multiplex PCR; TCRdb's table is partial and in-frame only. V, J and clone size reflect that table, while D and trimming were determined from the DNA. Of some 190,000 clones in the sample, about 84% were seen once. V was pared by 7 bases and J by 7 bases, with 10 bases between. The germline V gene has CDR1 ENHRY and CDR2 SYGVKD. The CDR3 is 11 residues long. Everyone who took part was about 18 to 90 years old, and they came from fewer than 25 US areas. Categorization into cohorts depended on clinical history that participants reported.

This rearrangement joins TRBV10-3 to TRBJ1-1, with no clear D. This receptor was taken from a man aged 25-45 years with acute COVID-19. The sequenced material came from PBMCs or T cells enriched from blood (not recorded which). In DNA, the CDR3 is TGTGCCATCAACGAGGGTGGTGAAGCTTTCTTT. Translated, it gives CAINEGGEAFF.